The 27 T cell receptor beta chains reported below all come from one sample, sequenced in a study of T-cell memory formation after mild COVID-19. TCRdb re-called the 5' RACE reads through MiXCR, storing one row per CDR3 protein. Of 120,000 or so distinct CDR3 sequences in the sample, approximately 15% are singletons; the top ten hold about 15%. Material: PBMCs or a T cell subset sorted from them (not recorded which). The receptors were sampled from an adult woman who had mild COVID-19 (a few samples of this study predate the infection). Cell type and time point are not known.

The chain carries TRBV7-9 and TRBJ2-7, with D unresolved. CDR3 length equals 12 residues. V was cut by 5 bases and J by 2 bases, with 7 bases left in between. CDR1 and CDR2 from the germline V gene are SEHNR and FQNEAQ (reference sequence). The CDR3: CASSRHPYEQYF. CDR3 sequence (DNA): TGTGCCAGCAGCAGACACCCCTACGAGCAGTACTTC.

The chain joins TRBV11-2 to TRBJ1-1; no reliable D call. Germline loops: CDR1 SGHAT, CDR2 FQNNGV. Trimming cost V 7 bases and J 1 base, with 10 bases left between them. CDR3 length: 13 residues. The CDR3 protein is CASNFQENTEAFF. CDR3 nucleotide sequence: TGTGCCAGCAACTTCCAGGAGAACACTGAAGCTTTCTTT.

This clonotype was counted between two and nine times. This rearrangement joins TRBV4-1 to TRBJ1-1, with unresolved D. Trimming shortened V by 0 bases and J by 1 base, and 12 bases separated the two germline ends. The CDR3 consists of 16 residues. Germline lookup yields CDR1 MGHRA and CDR2 YSYEKL. The CDR3 DNA sequence: TGCGCCAGCAGCCAAGATAGGATAGGACGGAACACTGAAGCTTTCTTT. Protein sequence: CASSQDRIGRNTEAFF.

In this sample, this clonotype turned up a few times. The V gene is TRBV3-1, the J gene TRBJ1-5; no firm D call. The V end was cut by 1 base, the J end by 1 base, with 5 bases between. CDR3 length: 14 amino acids. Germline V gene sequence: CDR1 LGHDT, CDR2 YNNKEL (reference sequence). CDR3: CASSQGPSNQPQHF. The CDR3 DNA is TGTGCCAGCAGCCAAGGTCCCAGCAATCAGCCCCAGCATTTT.

This clonotype was found a few times. CDR3 sequence reads: CASSQDIKLAGGDEQYF. In DNA form, the CDR3 reads TGCGCCAGCAGCCAAGATATCAAACTAGCGGGAGGTGACGAGCAGTACTTC. The rearrangement uses TRBV4-1 and TRBJ2-7; 12 bases fit TRBD2. The germline V gene has CDR1 MGHRA and CDR2 YSYEKL. The CDR3 is 17 residues long. The trim removed 0 bases at V and 5 bases at J, leaving 8 bases unmatched.

This clonotype was seen ten or more times. The chain carries TRBV9 and TRBJ2-5; the D call may be TRBD1 or TRBD2 (5 bases each). This CDR3 region has 13 residues. V lost 1 base and J 5 bases, leaving 9 bases between the germline ends. CDR1 SGDLS and CDR2 YYNGEE come from the germline V gene. The CDR3 DNA reads TGTGCCAGCAGCGTACTGTGGGGGGAGACCCAGTACTTC. Translated, it gives CASSVLWGETQYF.

This clonotype was detected a few times. The chain combines TRBV20-1 with TRBJ2-7, with TRBD1 identical over 11 bases. Germline lookup yields CDR1 DFQATT and CDR2 SNEGSKA (reference sequence). V trimming: 5 bases; J trimming: 4 bases; junction bases outside the gene matches: 4. This CDR3 region has 13 residues. The CDR3 here is CSAFGQGAYEQYF. DNA for the CDR3: TGCAGTGCTTTCGGACAGGGGGCGTACGAGCAGTACTTC.

This clonotype was seen only a few times. The chain links TRBV9 to TRBJ2-1, with D hard to call. Germline V gene sequence: CDR1 SGDLS, CDR2 YYNGEE. This CDR3 is 14 amino acids long. Trimming shortened V by 0 bases and J by 8 bases, and 12 bases separated the two germline ends. The CDR3 region is CASSVEASIHEQFF. The CDR3, as DNA: TGTGCCAGCAGCGTAGAGGCTTCAATCCATGAGCAGTTCTTC.

This clonotype showed up just a few times. J is TRBJ1-5 and V is TRBV27; no definite D call. The germline V gene has CDR1 MNHEY and CDR2 SMNVEV (reference sequence). This CDR3 spans 16 amino acids. With 2 bases removed from V and 1 base from J, the gap between germline ends came to 12 bases. The CDR3 DNA follows: TGTGCCAGCAGTTTAGTCGCTGGGATGAGCAATCAGCCCCAGCATTTT. Translating gives CASSLVAGMSNQPQHF.

This clonotype came up a few times. V gene TRBV19 combines with J gene TRBJ1-1; the D is unclear. Germline V gene data show CDR1 as LNHDA and CDR2 as SQIVND (reference sequence). The CDR3 spans 13 residues. V was clipped by 5 bases and J by 4 bases, with 11 bases between them. The CDR3 DNA follows: TGTGCCAGTAGTCCCACATTGGCCACTGAAGCTTTCTTT. Protein product: CASSPTLATEAFF.

This chain uses TRBV10-3 with TRBJ2-1; no clear D gene. V lost 4 bases and J 1 base, leaving 8 bases between the germline ends. CDR1 and CDR2 from the germline V gene are ENHRY and SYGVKD. This CDR3 region has 14 residues. The CDR3 loop reads CAISGTDSYNEQFF. The DNA for the CDR3 is TGTGCCATCAGTGGGACGGATTCCTACAATGAGCAGTTCTTC.

This chain connects TRBV4-1 to TRBJ1-6; TRBD1 matches 7 bases. The CDR3 contains 15 residues. Germline V gene sequence: CDR1 MGHRA, CDR2 YSYEKL. The trim removed 0 bases at V and 7 bases at J, leaving 3 bases unmatched. In DNA, the CDR3 is TGCGCCAGCAGCCAAGATCCAGGGGGGAATTCACCCCTCCACTTT. This gives the protein CASSQDPGGNSPLHF.

The chain recombines TRBV6-5 with TRBJ2-7; TRBD1 aligns across 11 bases. J lost 3 bases, V lost 2 bases, and 6 bases had no gene match. CDR3 length: 16 amino acids. Germline CDR1 is MNHEY and CDR2 is SVGAGI. CDR3 sequence reads: CASSYTRTGGLYEQYF. The CDR3 DNA is TGTGCCAGCAGTTACACAAGGACAGGGGGCCTCTACGAGCAGTACTTC.

The sample holds a few counts of this clonotype. The rearrangement links TRBV2 to TRBJ1-5; D not certain. Per the germline V gene, CDR1 is SNHLY and CDR2 is FYNNEI. This CDR3 is 17 amino acids long. V lost 0 bases, J lost 0 bases, and 12 bases lay in between. The CDR3 region is CASSEALVAFSNQPQHF. In DNA form, the CDR3 reads TGTGCCAGCAGTGAAGCGCTTGTGGCTTTTAGCAATCAGCCCCAGCATTTT.

The CDR3 is CASSSGTGETGANVLTF. In DNA, the CDR3 is TGTGCCAGCAGCTCCGGGACAGGGGAAACTGGGGCCAACGTCCTGACTTTC. The genes are TRBV7-3 and TRBJ2-6, with 10 bases matching TRBD1. The CDR3 has 17 residues. The J segment lost 2 bases and the V segment lost 4 bases, leaving 5 bases of the junction unmatched. Germline loops: CDR1 SGHTA, CDR2 FQGTGA.

This clonotype appeared a few times. The chain uses TRBV7-2 and TRBJ2-7; no definite D call. The CDR3 contains 12 residues. Germline V CDR1 and CDR2: SGHTA, FQGNSA. V was cut by 1 base and J by 6 bases, with 7 bases left in between. The CDR3 sequence: CASSLGRPEQYF. The CDR3 DNA is TGTGCCAGCAGCTTAGGTAGGCCCGAGCAGTACTTC.

The rearrangement links TRBV20-1 to TRBJ2-7, with 8 bases identical to TRBD2. Germline V CDR1 and CDR2: DFQATT, SNEGSKA (reference sequence). The CDR3 contains 14 residues. V trimming: 4 bases; J trimming: 0 bases; junction bases outside the gene matches: 5. The DNA of the CDR3 is TGCAGTGCTACTATAGCGGGGCGCTCCTACGAGCAGTACTTC. It specifies CSATIAGRSYEQYF.

The V call is TRBV7-3, the J call TRBJ2-2, with D possibly TRBD1 on 6 matching bases. Trimming stripped 4 bases from V and 1 base from J, with 10 bases between. CDR1 is SGHTA, CDR2 FQGTGA, per germline. The CDR3 loop spans 15 amino acids. The CDR3 DNA reads TGTGCCAGCAGCTCTATGACAGGGAACACCGGGGAGCTGTTTTTT. Residues: CASSSMTGNTGELFF.

This sequence joins TRBV4-1 and TRBJ2-5; D unresolved. CDR1 and CDR2 (germline): MGHRA, YSYEKL. The CDR3 consists of 14 residues. The germline V and J ends were trimmed by 0 bases and 2 bases, with 7 bases remaining between them. The CDR3 spells CASSQDRQQETQYF. The CDR3 DNA reads TGCGCCAGCAGCCAAGACCGCCAGCAAGAGACCCAGTACTTC.

The V and J genes are TRBV9 and TRBJ2-3, with TRBD1 identical over 7 bases. Germline V gene lookup returns CDR1 SGDLS and CDR2 YYNGEE. The length of the CDR3 is 15 residues. V gave up 3 bases and J gave up 1 base; unmatched junction bases: 5. CDR3 sequence: CASSAGGTGTDTQYF. The CDR3 region has the DNA TGTGCCAGCAGCGCAGGGGGAACTGGCACAGATACGCAGTATTTT.

This clonotype has a handful of counts. CDR3 sequence (DNA): TGCGCCAGCAGCGCGGTCGCGCAGGCCGAAGCTTTCTTT. Translating it yields CASSAVAQAEAFF. The chain joins TRBV4-1 to TRBJ1-1; D gene unclear. Germline V gene sequence: CDR1 MGHRA, CDR2 YSYEKL. V gave up 5 bases and J gave up 8 bases, with 15 bases separating them. This CDR3 contains 13 residues.

The V and J genes are TRBV12-3 or TRBV12-4 and TRBJ2-3, with a weak D call TRBD1 (5 bases). The ends were cut back, 1 base at V and 7 bases at J, with 9 bases in the middle. This CDR3 contains 13 residues. The CDR3 region has the DNA TGTGCCAGCAGTTTAGGGACACGAAATACGCAGTATTTT. Its translation: CASSLGTRNTQYF.

This chain connects TRBV4-1 to TRBJ2-7; D is ambiguous. Germline lookup yields CDR1 MGHRA and CDR2 YSYEKL. Trimming removed 0 bases from V and 9 bases from J, with 18 bases in between. CDR3 length: 15 residues. The CDR3 bases are TGCGCCAGCAGCCAAGACAGCGCCGACCTACGTCGGCAGTACTTC. It codes for CASSQDSADLRRQYF.

The J gene is TRBJ1-5, the V gene TRBV4-2; possibly TRBD1 for D (6 bases). The length of the CDR3 is 14 residues. Germline assignment: CDR1 LGHNA and CDR2 YNFKEQ. Trimming removed 2 bases from V and 3 bases from J, with 8 bases in between. CDR3 nucleotide sequence: TGTGCCAGCAGCCAAACAGGGTCCAATCAGCCCCAGCATTTT. Translating it yields CASSQTGSNQPQHF.

The genes are TRBV25-1 and TRBJ1-4; maybe TRBD1 (5 bases). The CDR3 is 15 residues long. Germline-derived CDR1 and CDR2 are MGHDK and SYGVNS. Trimming pared 1 base from V and 5 bases from J, leaving 11 bases between. In nucleotides, the CDR3 is TGTGCCAGCAGTGAATCAGGAGGGGCAAATGAAAAACTGTTTTTT. Amino acids: CASSESGGANEKLFF.

A few counts support this clonotype. The rearrangement links TRBV3-1 to TRBJ2-7; 9 bases are a match to TRBD1. In germline, CDR1 is LGHDT, CDR2 YNNKEL (reference sequence). Germline trimming cut 3 bases from V and 4 bases from J; bases unmatched to any gene: 4. The CDR3 consists of 14 residues. For the CDR3, the DNA is TGTGCCAGCAGCCAGCCGGGACAGGGTTACGAGCAGTACTTC. Its protein product is CASSQPGQGYEQYF.

This clonotype appeared a few times. The chain links TRBV2 to TRBJ2-4; 7 nucleotides align to TRBD1. Germline assignment: CDR1 SNHLY and CDR2 FYNNEI. The CDR3 has 17 residues. Trimming took 0 bases from V and 5 from J; bases not matched to a gene: 10. The CDR3 coding sequence is TGTGCCAGCAGTGAAGCGCTTCAGGGACAGTCCCAAAACATTCAGTACTTC. Translated, it gives CASSEALQGQSQNIQYF.